The 23 T cell receptor beta chains listed next were all sequenced from one sample in a study of Ad26.COV2.S vaccination and SARS-CoV-2 variants. The protocol was immunoSEQ multiplex PCR, while the TCRdb copy is restricted to in-frame clones and leaves out a portion. Of over 350,000 clones in the sample, less than 90% are singletons; the top ten hold 3% to 3.5%. The treatment here: 19 received Ad26.COV2.S at low or high dose, single or two shots; roughly five received placebo; per-sample allocation not given. Day 63 after the first vaccine or placebo injection was the time point for sampling. The source material was peripheral blood, sampled in a trial of Ad26.COV2.S vaccine versus placebo. Receptors were obtained from a person between 18 and 65 years old who received the Ad26.COV2.S COVID-19 vaccine or a placebo.

Note on this clone: In the same sample, other DNA sequences code for this CDR3. The CDR3 sequence: CASRQTGGTEAFF. The DNA of the CDR3 is TGTGCCAGCAGACAGACAGGGGGTACTGAAGCTTTCTTT. The V gene is TRBV6-5, the J gene TRBJ1-1; 9 nucleotides align to TRBD1. The V gene end was trimmed by 6 bases and the J gene end by 5 bases; junction bases not matched to a gene: 4. Looked up from germline, CDR1 is MNHEY and CDR2 is SVGAGI. CDR3 length: 13 amino acids.

The chain employs TRBV24-1 and TRBJ2-3, with TRBD2 identical over 12 bases. CDR1 KGHDR and CDR2 SFDVKD come from the germline V gene. The CDR3 is 15 residues long. V lost 6 bases and J lost 10; bases outside the gene matches: 10. CDR3 DNA sequence: TGTGCCACCAGTCGTGGGCTAGCGGGGGGGATTCCGCAGTATTTT. Translation gives CATSRGLAGGIPQYF.

The chain joins TRBV5-1 to TRBJ1-3; 7 bases are shared with TRBD1. Germline V lookup: CDR1 SGHRS, CDR2 YFSETQ. Germline trimming cut 3 bases from V and 3 bases from J; bases unmatched to any gene: 6. The CDR3 consists of 15 residues. CDR3 in DNA: TGCGCCAGCAGCTCGGGGGACAGCCTTGGAAACACCATATATTTT. Translated: CASSSGDSLGNTIYF.

Concerning this clone: Other DNA sequences of this sample code for an identical CDR3. V and J are TRBV9 and TRBJ1-4; D perhaps matches TRBD1 (5 bases). V shed 0 bases and J shed 5 bases, with 11 bases lying between them. The CDR3 is made up of 15 amino acids. The germline gives CDR1 SGDLS, CDR2 YYNGEE. The CDR3 reads CASSVGGTGNEKLFF. CDR3 DNA sequence: TGTGCCAGCAGCGTAGGAGGGACCGGGAATGAAAAACTGTTTTTT.

This sequence joins TRBV5-8 and TRBJ2-1, with 8 bases fitting TRBD1. The CDR3 is 16 residues long. Germline V CDR1 and CDR2: SGHTS, YDEGEE. V shed 0 bases and J 7 bases; nucleotides not matched to a gene: 9. The CDR3 region is CASSLEPWTGPNEQFF. CDR3 coding DNA: TGTGCCAGCAGCTTGGAACCGTGGACAGGGCCGAATGAGCAGTTCTTC.

This chain uses TRBV6-5 with TRBJ2-3, with D unresolved. This CDR3 contains 13 residues. Trimming removed 6 bases at V and 3 bases at J, with 10 bases between. Germline V gene sequence: CDR1 MNHEY, CDR2 SVGAGI. CDR3 sequence reads: CASRGLGTDTQYF. CDR3 coding DNA: TGTGCCAGCAGGGGTTTGGGGACAGATACGCAGTATTTT.

The sample holds one count of this clone. This chain joins TRBV9 and TRBJ2-3, with 12 bases aligning to TRBD2. CDR3 length equals 17 residues. The J segment lost 3 bases and the V segment lost 4 bases, leaving 9 bases of the junction unmatched. Germline V gene lookup returns CDR1 SGDLS and CDR2 YYNGEE. The CDR3 protein is CASSTLPSGGGTDTQYF. In DNA, the CDR3 is TGTGCCAGCAGCACACTGCCTAGCGGGGGGGGTACAGATACGCAGTATTTT.

This clone is a singleton in its sample. This sample includes further DNA sequences coding for the same CDR3. This rearrangement joins TRBV12-3 or TRBV12-4 to TRBJ2-6; D is uncertain. V dropped 3 bases and J dropped 0 bases, with 0 bases sitting between them. This CDR3 spans 13 amino acids. CDR3 sequence: CASSFSGANVLTF. In DNA, the CDR3 is TGTGCCAGCAGTTTCTCTGGGGCCAACGTCCTGACTTTC.

This clone was seen a few times. The chain joins TRBV5-4 to TRBJ1-1; D gene ambiguous. The V gene lost 2 bases and the J gene lost 1 base, with 15 bases spanning the gap. Looked up from germline, CDR1 is SGHNT and CDR2 is YYREEE (reference sequence). The CDR3 contains 16 residues. CDR3 in amino acids: CASSLRPAQPNTEAFF. CDR3 coding DNA: TGTGCCAGCAGCTTACGGCCGGCACAGCCGAACACTGAAGCTTTCTTT.

The chain recombines TRBV12-3 or TRBV12-4 with TRBJ1-4; tentatively, D is TRBD1 (5 bases). Between the trimmed V and J ends, which lost 3 bases and 10 bases, there was a span of 9 bases. The length of the CDR3 is 12 residues. The CDR3 loop reads CASSFGGSKLFF. The CDR3 nucleotides read TGTGCCAGCAGTTTTGGGGGGTCAAAACTGTTTTTT.

The V call is TRBV6-5, the J call TRBJ2-5; the D call may be TRBD1 or TRBD2 (6 bases each). Germline V lookup: CDR1 MNHEY, CDR2 SVGAGI. Between the trimmed V and J ends, which lost 2 bases and 2 bases, there was a span of 9 bases. The CDR3 spans 14 residues. Written as DNA, the CDR3 is TGTGCCAGCAGTTACGGGGGGCGGCAAGAGACCCAGTACTTC. It specifies CASSYGGRQETQYF.

The chain links TRBV10-3 to TRBJ2-2, with TRBD2 matching over 12 bases. Looked up from germline, CDR1 is ENHRY and CDR2 is SYGVKD. CDR3 size: 15 residues. J lost 5 bases, V lost 8 bases, and 6 bases had no gene match. In DNA, the CDR3 is TGTGCCATCTGGAGAACTAGCGGGGGGACCGGGGAGCTGTTTTTT. The encoded protein is CAIWRTSGGTGELFF.

J is TRBJ1-6 and V is TRBV11-2; possibly TRBD1 for D (6 bases). The V gene's germline CDR1 is SGHAT and CDR2 FQNNGV. CDR3 length: 14 amino acids. Deletions cut 4 bases from V and 5 bases from J, with 9 bases between. The CDR3 DNA reads TGTGCCAGCAGCTCTCACAGGGATAATTCACCCCTCCACTTT. This codes for CASSSHRDNSPLHF.

The rearrangement joins TRBV4-1 to TRBJ2-4; 7 bases fit TRBD1. In germline, CDR1 is MGHRA, CDR2 YSYEKL. This CDR3 region has 18 residues. V lost 1 base and J lost 0; bases outside the gene matches: 9. The CDR3 reads CASSQGRQGRLAKNIQYF. DNA of the CDR3: TGCGCCAGCAGCCAAGGGAGACAGGGCCGACTAGCCAAAAACATTCAGTACTTC.

This clone was picked up a small number of times. V usage is TRBV7-2 and J usage is TRBJ2-7; weak D call: TRBD2 (5 bases). This CDR3 is built from 13 residues. V was shortened by 5 bases and J by 1 base, with 9 bases between the two germline ends. Germline CDR1 and CDR2: SGHTA and FQGNSA. Here the CDR3 reads CASSRQRSYEQYF. The DNA for the CDR3 is TGTGCCAGCAGCCGCCAGCGGTCCTACGAGCAGTACTTC.

The J gene is TRBJ1-1, the V gene TRBV27; a possible D gene is TRBD1 (5 bases). Per germline, CDR1 MNHEY and CDR2 SMNVEV (reference sequence). The CDR3 extends over 16 amino acids. V was clipped by 6 bases and J by 4 bases, with 21 bases between them. CDR3 coding DNA: TGTGCCAGCAGATCCGGCCTCAGGGAGGTTGGCACTGAAGCTTTCTTT. Protein: CASRSGLREVGTEAFF.

The chain links TRBV12-3 or TRBV12-4 to TRBJ2-5; 7 nucleotides align to TRBD2. The CDR3 has 13 residues. Unmatched junction bases numbered 3, after V lost 8 bases and J lost 0 bases. CDR3 residues: CASRGENQETQYF. Here the CDR3 DNA reads TGTGCCAGCCGGGGGGAAAACCAAGAGACCCAGTACTTC.

This clone showed up just a few times. The rearrangement links TRBV19 to TRBJ1-2; perhaps TRBD1 as D (5 bases). There are 15 residues in the CDR3. V shed 4 bases and J shed 4 bases, with 16 bases lying between them. Germline V lookup: CDR1 LNHDA, CDR2 SQIVND (reference sequence). The CDR3 reads CASSTDTSQGYGYTF. The CDR3 nucleotides read TGTGCCAGTAGTACGGACACGAGCCAAGGCTATGGCTACACCTTC.

The chain combines TRBV6-5 with TRBJ2-7, with no clear D. The CDR3 contains 11 residues. V was pared by 4 bases and J by 4 bases, with 5 bases between. Germline values: CDR1 MNHEY, CDR2 SVGAGI. The CDR3 DNA reads TGTGCCAGCAGTTCAAAATACGAGCAGTACTTC. This encodes CASSSKYEQYF.

CDR3 in amino acids: CASSQAQYYTF. CDR3 nucleotides: TGTGCCAGCAGCCAAGCCCAATACTACACCTTC. The V and J genes are TRBV6-2 or TRBV6-3 and TRBJ1-2; D is unclear. This CDR3 spans 11 amino acids. CDR1 is MNHEY and CDR2 is SVGEGT in the germline V gene. Between the trimmed V and J ends, which lost 6 bases and 10 bases, there was a span of 12 bases.

The CDR3 spells CASSYSGQGVNSPLHF. CDR3 DNA: TGTGCCAGCAGTTACTCCGGACAGGGGGTTAATTCACCCCTCCACTTT. The J gene is TRBJ1-6, the V gene TRBV6-2 or TRBV6-3; TRBD1 matches at 10 bases. V was pared by 0 bases and J by 6 bases, with 2 bases of the junction left unmatched. CDR1 and CDR2 (germline): MNHEY, SVGEGT. The CDR3 extends over 16 amino acids.

J is TRBJ1-1 and V is TRBV2; 7 bases align to TRBD1. The CDR3 loop spans 16 amino acids. Germline lookup yields CDR1 SNHLY and CDR2 FYNNEI. The V and J ends lost 6 bases and 2 bases, in that order; junction bases with no gene match: 12. Written as DNA, the CDR3 is TGTGCCAGCAGCGCCGACAGGGAGATTGGAAACACTGAAGCTTTCTTT. Translating it yields CASSADREIGNTEAFF.

V is TRBV10-3 and J is TRBJ1-1; the D is unclear. Germline CDR1 reads ENHRY; CDR2 reads SYGVKD. V lost 5 bases to trimming and J lost 6 bases, with 7 bases between them. The CDR3 runs to 11 residues. CDR3 bases: TGTGCCATCAGTACCGGGGCTGAAGCTTTCTTT. This codes for CAISTGAEAFF.